This paragraph reports one T cell receptor beta chain. Trimming shortened V by 6 bases and J by 4 bases, and 21 bases separated the two germline ends. Germline V gene sequence: CDR1 MNHNY, CDR2 SVGAGI (reference sequence). The CDR3 is made up of 16 amino acids. These data are taken from a study of blood T cell repertoires in COVID-19. Study context: From the United States, Italy and Spain came samples of acute and convalescent COVID-19.

Some clones are missing from TCRdb's copy, which holds only in-frame ones; the method was immunoSEQ multiplex PCR. The sample has about 60,000 clones, 70% to 90% seen once. This TCR derives from a human donor with active COVID-19. The donor label of this sample is uncertain. Sequencing used peripheral blood. This chain joins TRBV6-6 and TRBJ1-2, with D possibly matching TRBD1 (5 bases). CDR3 loop: CASSSTALTGPYGYTF. In nucleotides, the CDR3 is TGTGCCAGCAGCTCCACGGCCTTAACAGGACCCTATGGCTACACCTTC.